This passage covers 5 T cell receptor beta chains from one sample sequenced in a study of regulatory T cells in long-lasting Graves disease. Investigators prepared the TCR beta libraries by applying iRepertoire HTBI primers and Arm-PCR of CDR3 regions. TCRdb recomputed calls from the multiplex PCR reads with MiXCR, one row per CDR3 protein. This sample yields about 350,000 distinct CDR3 sequences, of which about 17% are seen a single time; around 21% belongs to the top ten. Time point indicated: newly diagnosed GD, antithyroid drugs for less than 3 months. PBMCs provided the RNA from which the TCR library was made. The same specimen was also included in a second study, on T cells in Graves' hyperthyroidism and ophthalmopathy.

The material was peripheral blood mononuclear cells (PBMCs), obtained at new diagnosis, from a patient treated with antithyroid drugs. The receptors stem from a woman between 18 and 29 years old with Graves disease.

This clonotype appeared many times. An end of the junction differs from the germline gene, which may be a read error. The J gene is TRBJ2-5, the V gene TRBV7-7; TRBD1 matches 9 bases. Germline V gene lookup returns CDR1 SSHAT and CDR2 FNYEAQ (reference sequence). This CDR3 comprises 16 residues. As DNA, the CDR3 is TGTGCTAGCAGCTTAGGGGGGACAGGGTTACGAGAGACCCAGTACTTC. Protein: CASSLGGTGLRETQYF.

This clonotype was counted ten times or more. V is TRBV20-1 and J is TRBJ2-7, with D tentatively TRBD1 or TRBD2 (5 bases each). With 3 bases removed from V and 3 bases from J, the gap between germline ends came to 12 bases. This CDR3 is built from 13 residues. Germline loops: CDR1 DFQATT, CDR2 SNEGSKA (reference sequence). This chain's CDR3 is CSASLGTYYEQYF. Here the CDR3 DNA reads TGCAGTGCTAGTCTGGGGACCTACTACGAGCAGTACTTC.

This clonotype was recorded many times. The chain uses TRBV5-5 and TRBJ2-3; 8 bases are shared with TRBD2. The CDR3 covers 15 residues. V trimming: 6 bases; J trimming: 2 bases; junction bases outside the gene matches: 8. The germline CDR1 and CDR2 sequences are SGHKS and YYEKEE (reference sequence). This chain's CDR3 is CASTRGRTYTDTQYF. In DNA form, the CDR3 reads TGTGCCAGCACCCGCGGGAGGACTTACACAGATACGCAGTATTTT.

This clonotype was recorded many times. The chain joins TRBV2 to TRBJ2-5; D is perhaps TRBD1 (6 bases). Germline-derived CDR1 and CDR2 are SNHLY and FYNNEI. Trimming shortened V by 4 bases and J by 5 bases, and 14 bases separated the two germline ends. The CDR3 has 14 residues. CDR3: CASSGYWGRETQYF. CDR3 nucleotides: TGTGCCAGCAGTGGTTACTGGGGGCGGGAGACCCAGTACTTC.

This clonotype occurred many times. The chain combines TRBV2 with TRBJ2-2, with D unresolved. The CDR3 sequence is 14 residues long. In germline, CDR1 is SNHLY, CDR2 FYNNEI. V was shortened by 5 bases and J by 3 bases, with 10 bases between the two germline ends. Written as DNA, the CDR3 is TGTGCCAGCAGTAAATTATTTCACACCGGGGAGCTGTTTTTT. This gives the protein CASSKLFHTGELFF.